The entry below gives a single T cell receptor beta chain sequence along with its context. The antigen is unknown. At one end, the junction sequence differs from germline, possibly due to a read error. This CDR3 region has 15 residues. In germline, CDR1 is ENHRY, CDR2 SYGVKD. Amplified regions were TCR beta CDR3 sequences from RNA transcripts. The HTBI primer set served for first-round RT-PCR of the TCR CDR3. TCRdb redid the calling of the multiplex PCR reads with MiXCR, one entry per CDR3 protein. Among 600,000 to 700,000 distinct CDR3 sequences, over 40% were seen once, and the ten largest hold less than 9%. This record comes from a study of T cells in Graves' hyperthyroidism and ophthalmopathy. Study-level findings and limits: Stable hyperthyroidism and ophthalmopathy were separated using 13 V-J signatures.

V gene TRBV10-3 combines with J gene TRBJ1-3; tentatively, D is TRBD1 (5 bases). Sequenced material: peripheral blood or thyroid tissue (not recorded which). The TCR comes from an adult man with Graves' disease, either hyperthyroidism or ophthalmopathy (not recorded which). The CDR3 DNA is TGTGCCAGCAGTTACCAAACAGGATCTGGAAACACCATATATTTT. It yields the protein CASSYQTGSGNTIYF.